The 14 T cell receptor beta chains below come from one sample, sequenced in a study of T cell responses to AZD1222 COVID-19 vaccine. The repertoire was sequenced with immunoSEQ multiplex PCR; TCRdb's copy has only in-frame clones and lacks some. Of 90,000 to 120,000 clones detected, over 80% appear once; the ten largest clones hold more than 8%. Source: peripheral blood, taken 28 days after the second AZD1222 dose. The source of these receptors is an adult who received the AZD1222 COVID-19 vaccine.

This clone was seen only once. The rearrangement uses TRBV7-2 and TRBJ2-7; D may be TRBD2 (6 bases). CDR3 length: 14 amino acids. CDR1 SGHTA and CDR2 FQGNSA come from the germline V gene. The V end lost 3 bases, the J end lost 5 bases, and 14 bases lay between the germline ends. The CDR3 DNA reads TGTGCCAGCAGCTTGAGGAGGGTTTTCCACGAGCAGTACTTC. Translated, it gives CASSLRRVFHEQYF.

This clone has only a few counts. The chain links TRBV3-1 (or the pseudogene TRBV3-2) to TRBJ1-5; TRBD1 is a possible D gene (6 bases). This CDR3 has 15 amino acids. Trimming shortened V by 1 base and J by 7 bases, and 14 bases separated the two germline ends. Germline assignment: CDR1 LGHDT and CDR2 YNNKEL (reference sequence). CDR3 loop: CASSQGQGMYQPQHF. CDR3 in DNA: TGTGCCAGCAGCCAAGGGCAGGGGATGTACCAGCCCCAGCATTTT.

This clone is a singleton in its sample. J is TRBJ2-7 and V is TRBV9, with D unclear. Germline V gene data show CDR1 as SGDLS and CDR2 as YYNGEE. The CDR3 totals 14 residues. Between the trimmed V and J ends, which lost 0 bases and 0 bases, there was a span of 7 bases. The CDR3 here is CASSVGSSSYEQYF. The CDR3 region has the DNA TGTGCCAGCAGCGTAGGATCCAGCTCCTACGAGCAGTACTTC.

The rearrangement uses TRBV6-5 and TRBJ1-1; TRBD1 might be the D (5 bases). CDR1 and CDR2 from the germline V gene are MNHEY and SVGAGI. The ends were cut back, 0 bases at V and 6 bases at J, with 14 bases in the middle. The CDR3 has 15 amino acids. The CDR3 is CASSYSWRGKAEAFF. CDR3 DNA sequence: TGTGCCAGCAGTTACTCCTGGAGGGGTAAGGCTGAAGCTTTCTTT.

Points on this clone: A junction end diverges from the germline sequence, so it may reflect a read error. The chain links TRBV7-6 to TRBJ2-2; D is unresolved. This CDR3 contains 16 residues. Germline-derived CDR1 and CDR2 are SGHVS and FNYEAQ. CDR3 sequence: CASTLHGDSNTGELFF. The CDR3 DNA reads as TGTGCCAGCACCTTACACGGTGACTCGAACACCGGGGAGCTGTTTTTT.

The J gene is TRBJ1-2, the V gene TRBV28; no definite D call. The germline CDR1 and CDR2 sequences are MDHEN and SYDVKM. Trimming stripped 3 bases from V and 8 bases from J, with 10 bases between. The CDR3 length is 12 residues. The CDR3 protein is CASSLKGTGYTF. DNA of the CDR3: TGTGCCAGCAGTTTGAAGGGTACCGGCTACACCTTC.

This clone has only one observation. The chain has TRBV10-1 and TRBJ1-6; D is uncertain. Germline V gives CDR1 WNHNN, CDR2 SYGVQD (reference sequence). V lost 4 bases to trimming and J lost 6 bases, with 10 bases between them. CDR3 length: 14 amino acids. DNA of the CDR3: TGCGCCAGCAGTGTTCAGCAGACTAATTCACCCCTCCACTTT. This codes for CASSVQQTNSPLHF.

The CDR3 coding sequence is TGTGCCAGCAGCTTGGATAGGGGTAACGAAAAACTGTTTTTT. Its protein is CASSLDRGNEKLFF. This sequence joins TRBV7-9 and TRBJ1-4; the D gene is possibly TRBD1 (5 bases). Germline CDR1 is SEHNR and CDR2 is FQNEAQ (reference sequence). V lost 3 bases to trimming and J lost 8 bases, with 13 bases between them. The CDR3 sequence is 14 residues long.

DNA for the CDR3: TGTGCCAGCAGCCCCCAGGGGGCGCGAAACACCATATATTTT. Translation gives CASSPQGARNTIYF. The gene calls are TRBV9 and TRBJ1-3; 8 bases are a match to TRBD1. Germline V CDR1 and CDR2: SGDLS, YYNGEE. This CDR3 has 14 residues. Germline trimming cut 4 bases from V and 5 bases from J; bases unmatched to any gene: 5.

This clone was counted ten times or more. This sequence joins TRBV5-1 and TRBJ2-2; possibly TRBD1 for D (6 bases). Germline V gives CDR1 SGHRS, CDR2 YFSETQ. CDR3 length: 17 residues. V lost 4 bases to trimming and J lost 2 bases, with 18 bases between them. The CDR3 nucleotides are TGCGCCAGCAGCGGTTCCGGTTGGACAGACAACACCGGGGAGCTGTTTTTT. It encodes CASSGSGWTDNTGELFF.

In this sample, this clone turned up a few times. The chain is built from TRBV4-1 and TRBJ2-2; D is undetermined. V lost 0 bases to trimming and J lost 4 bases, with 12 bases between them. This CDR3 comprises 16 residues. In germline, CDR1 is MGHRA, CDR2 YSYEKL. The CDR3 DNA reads TGCGCCAGCAGCCAAGATCGCGCGGTTAGCACCGGGGAGCTGTTTTTT. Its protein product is CASSQDRAVSTGELFF.

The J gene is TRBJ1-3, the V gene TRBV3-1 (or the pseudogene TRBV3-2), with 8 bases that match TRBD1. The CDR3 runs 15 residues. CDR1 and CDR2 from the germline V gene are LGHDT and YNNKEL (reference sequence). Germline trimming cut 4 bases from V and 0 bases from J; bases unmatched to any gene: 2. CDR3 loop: CASSPGTGSGNTIYF. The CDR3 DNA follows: TGTGCCAGCAGCCCGGGGACAGGCTCTGGAAACACCATATATTTT.

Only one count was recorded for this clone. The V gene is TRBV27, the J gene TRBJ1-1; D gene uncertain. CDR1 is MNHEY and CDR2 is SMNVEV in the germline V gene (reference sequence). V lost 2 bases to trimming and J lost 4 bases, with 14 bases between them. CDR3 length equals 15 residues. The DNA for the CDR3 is TGTGCCAGCAGTTTAGTTCGTTTGCGGGGCACTGAAGCTTTCTTT. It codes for CASSLVRLRGTEAFF.

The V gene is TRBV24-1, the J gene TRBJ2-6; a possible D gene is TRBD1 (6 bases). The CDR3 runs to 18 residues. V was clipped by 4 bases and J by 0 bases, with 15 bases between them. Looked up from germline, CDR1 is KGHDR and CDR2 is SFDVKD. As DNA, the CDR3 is TGTGCCACCAGTGACAAACAGGGTCCCCTCTCTGGGGCCAACGTCCTGACTTTC. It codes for CATSDKQGPLSGANVLTF.